Listed below are T cell receptor beta chains from one sample, sequenced in a study of OX40 agonist ivuxolimab in advanced cancers. The repertoire was sequenced with immunoSEQ multiplex PCR; TCRdb's copy has only in-frame clones and lacks some. Of 50,000 to 70,000 clones listed, 70% to 90% are singletons. Material: CD4+ or CD8+ T cells sorted from blood, obtained in a trial of the OX40 agonist ivuxolimab. These receptors all come from an adult with an advanced solid tumor such as melanoma, head and neck, liver or kidney cancer. Each CDR3 is given with its conserved first and last residue. The D gene is left open where the match is weak. The listing skips clone size in some rows; elsewhere it reads once, few, many or a size class.

v_call,clone_size,j_call,d_call,cdr3_nt,cdr3_aa
TRBV5-1,.,TRBJ1-1,.,TGCGCCAGCAGCTTAGGCAGTTGGAACACTGAAGCTTTCTTT,CASSLGSWNTEAFF
TRBV25-1,.,TRBJ1-2,.,TGTGCCAGCAGTGAGGGGCCCGGGGGCTACACCTTC,CASSEGPGGYTF
TRBV27,.,TRBJ2-1,.,TGTGCCAGCAGTTTCGGAGGGCATGAGCAGTTCTTC,CASSFGGHEQFF
TRBV14,.,TRBJ1-1,.,TGTGCCAGCAGCCCGGACCATCCCACTGAAGCTTTCTTT,CASSPDHPTEAFF
TRBV7-9,.,TRBJ2-7,TRBD1,TGTGCCAGCAGCTCACCGGGACAGGGCTACGAGCAGTACTTC,CASSSPGQGYEQYF
TRBV4-1,.,TRBJ1-5,TRBD1,TGCGCCAGCAGCCAGTGGGGGACAGGCGTTAGCAATCAGCCCCAGCATTTT,CASSQWGTGVSNQPQHF
TRBV13,.,TRBJ2-5,TRBD2,TGTGCCAGCAGCTTAGGCGGGGGGGCGGAGGAGACCCAGTACTTC,CASSLGGGAEETQYF
TRBV29-1,.,TRBJ2-2,.,TGCAGCGTTGAACGGGCGCTCACCGGGGAGCTGTTTTTT,CSVERALTGELFF
TRBV7-6,.,TRBJ2-1,TRBD2,TGTGCCAGCAGCATCCTGACTAGCGGGGGGGAACAGTTCTTC,CASSILTSGGEQFF
TRBV5-1,once,TRBJ2-3,TRBD2,TGCGCCAGCAGCCCCTCAGAGGCGGGAGATCGGGCAGATACGCAGTATTTT,CASSPSEAGDRADTQYF
TRBV25-1,.,TRBJ1-1,TRBD1,TGTGCCAGCAGTGAGCTGGACAGGGGGGATTTGAAAGCTTTCTTT,CASSELDRGDLKAFF
TRBV27,.,TRBJ2-2,.,TGTGCCAGCAGTTTCTTTTTGGGCAGGGCGCTCACCGGGGAGCTGTTTTTT,CASSFFLGRALTGELFF
TRBV27,.,TRBJ1-2,.,TGTGCCAGCAGTCCCGTAACCCTGACGGGAGGCTACACCTTC,CASSPVTLTGGYTF
TRBV27,once,TRBJ2-1,.,TGTGCCAGCTCTCGGGGCCCCAATGAGCAGTTCTTC,CASSRGPNEQFF
TRBV28,.,TRBJ1-5,.,TGTGCCAGCAGTTTCGGGCAGGGTGTACAGCCCCAGCATTTT,CASSFGQGVQPQHF
TRBV29-1,.,TRBJ2-7,TRBD2,TGCAGCGTCGCCCTTAGCGGGAGTTGGGAGCAGTACTTC,CSVALSGSWEQYF
TRBV6-6,once,TRBJ1-1,TRBD1,TGTGCCAGCAGCCCACAGGGGGGAGGGACTGAAGCTTTCTTT,CASSPQGGGTEAFF
TRBV19,.,TRBJ2-7,.,TGTGCCAGTAGTATAGCTGTCGGATACGAGCAGTACTTC,CASSIAVGYEQYF
TRBV11-1,.,TRBJ1-1,.,TGTGCCAGCAGCTCGACCGGGGACATGAACACTGAAGCTTTCTTT,CASSSTGDMNTEAFF
TRBV30,.,TRBJ2-1,TRBD1,TGTGCCTGGTCGGGACAGTACAATGAGCAGTTCTTC,CAWSGQYNEQFF
TRBV5-1,.,TRBJ2-7,.,TGCGCCAGCAGCTTACAGGCGATCTCCTACGAGCAGTACTTC,CASSLQAISYEQYF
TRBV6-1,.,TRBJ2-1,.,TGTGCCAGCAGTGAGTGGCCCACCTACAATGAGCAGTTCTTC,CASSEWPTYNEQFF
TRBV7-8,.,TRBJ2-1,.,TGTGCCAGCAGCGTCACCACCAGCTCCTACAATGAGCAGTTCTTC,CASSVTTSSYNEQFF
TRBV7-6,once,TRBJ1-2,.,TGTGCCAGCAGCCCCGTCGGGAGGGACTATGGCTACACCTTC,CASSPVGRDYGYTF
TRBV27,.,TRBJ2-2,TRBD2,TGTGCCAGCAGCCCCTTCATAGCGGGAGGTTACACCGGGGAGCTGTTTTTT,CASSPFIAGGYTGELFF
TRBV5-1,.,TRBJ2-1,TRBD2,TGCGCCAGCAGGACTAGCGGGGCCTACAATGAGCAGTTCTTC,CASRTSGAYNEQFF
TRBV5-1,.,TRBJ2-1,TRBD2,TGCGCCAGCAGCTTGTGGACTAGCGGGGGGTACAATGAGCAGTTCTTC,CASSLWTSGGYNEQFF
TRBV15,.,TRBJ2-3,TRBD2,TGTGCCACCAGCAGAGATTTTATGACTAGCGGGAACCCAGATACGCAGTATTTT,CATSRDFMTSGNPDTQYF
TRBV10-3,once,TRBJ1-5,.,TGTGCCATCAGTGAGGGGGGGAGTTGGAATCAGCCCCAGCATTTT,CAISEGGSWNQPQHF
TRBV28,.,TRBJ2-7,TRBD2,TGTGCCAGCAGAAAAGTAGCGGGAGATTCCTACGAGCAGTACTTC,CASRKVAGDSYEQYF
TRBV13,.,TRBJ1-6,.,TGTGCCAGCAGCTTAGGCCCAACAAGGGGTCCCGATTATAATTCACCCCTCCACTTT,CASSLGPTRGPDYNSPLHF
TRBV27,.,TRBJ2-7,.,TGTGCCAGCACCTCAAAGGGGATCGCCTACGAGCAGTACTTC,CASTSKGIAYEQYF
TRBV18,once,TRBJ1-1,.,TGTGCCAGCTCACCACTGTCGAACACTGAAGCTTTCTTT,CASSPLSNTEAFF
TRBV6-5,once,TRBJ2-1,TRBD2,TGTGCCAGCAGGCGCGGGACTAGCGGGGTCAATGAGCAGTTCTTC,CASRRGTSGVNEQFF
TRBV7-6,few,TRBJ1-1,.,TGTGCCAGCAGCTTATCAGGGGCAGGGATGACTGAAGCTTTCTTT,CASSLSGAGMTEAFF
TRBV13,.,TRBJ2-5,TRBD2,TGTGCCAGCAGCTCAAGGACTAGCGGCCAAGAGACCCAGTACTTC,CASSSRTSGQETQYF